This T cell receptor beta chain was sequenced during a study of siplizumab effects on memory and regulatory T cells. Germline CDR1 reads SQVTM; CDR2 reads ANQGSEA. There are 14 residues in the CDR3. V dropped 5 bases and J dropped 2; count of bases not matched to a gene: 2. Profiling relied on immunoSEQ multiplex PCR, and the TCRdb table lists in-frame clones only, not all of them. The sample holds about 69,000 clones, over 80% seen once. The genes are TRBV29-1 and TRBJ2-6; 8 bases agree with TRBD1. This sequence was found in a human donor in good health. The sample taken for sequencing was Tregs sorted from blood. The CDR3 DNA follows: TGCAGCGTTTCGACAGGGGCTGGGGCCAACGTCCTGACTTTC. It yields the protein CSVSTGAGANVLTF.